Below are 2 T cell receptor beta chains sequenced from a single sample in a study of CD8+ T cells in alopecia areata. The time point: mouse skin 6 weeks after grafting, around onset of hair loss. After isolation, RNA underwent reverse transcription to generate cDNA as the sequencing template. Data came from immunoSEQ multiplex PCR; TCRdb stores just in-frame clones and leaves some out. The repertoire consists of some 2,000 clones, none detected only once. The sample in question was skin, obtained at week 6. All receptors derive from a C3H/HeJ mouse with alopecia areata. Mice of this strain are of MHC haplotype H2-k.

The table lists this clone with many counts. The genes are named according to mouse. The observed sequence ends 4 residues before the CDR3 terminus, with the missing tail filled in from the germline J gene. This chain connects TRBV29 to TRBJ1-2; D is possibly TRBD1 (6 bases). The V gene's germline CDR1 is MSHET and CDR2 SYDVDS. CDR3 length: 14 amino acids. The ends were cut back, 4 bases at V and 1 base at J, with 10 bases in the middle. The CDR3 is CASSSDRINSDYTF. Incomplete CDR3 DNA: TGTGCTAGCAGTTCCGACAGGATAAACTCC.

A note on this clone: Gene names are mouse gene names. The read terminates 4 residues before the CDR3 end, so the remaining end is supplied by the germline J gene. The chain couples TRBV31 to TRBJ2-7, with 8 bases that match TRBD2. The CDR3 totals 16 residues. The V segment lost 2 bases and the J segment 0 bases; nucleotides outside the gene matches: 9. Germline V gene sequence: CDR1 GKSSPN, CDR2 SITVG. Partial CDR3 DNA: TGTGCCTGGAGTTCACGACTGGGGCCGAGCTCCTAT. Protein: CAWSSRLGPSSY. The complete CDR3 reads CAWSSRLGPSSYEQYF.